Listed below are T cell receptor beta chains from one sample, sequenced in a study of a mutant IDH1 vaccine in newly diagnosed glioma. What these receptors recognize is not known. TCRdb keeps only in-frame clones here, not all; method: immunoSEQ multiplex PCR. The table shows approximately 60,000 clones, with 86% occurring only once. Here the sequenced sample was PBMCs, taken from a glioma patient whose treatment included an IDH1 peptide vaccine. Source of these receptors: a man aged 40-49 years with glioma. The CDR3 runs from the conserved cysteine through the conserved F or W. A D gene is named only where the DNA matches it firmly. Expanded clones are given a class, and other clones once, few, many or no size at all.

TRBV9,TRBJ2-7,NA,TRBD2,CASSVTSGRGEQYF,TGTGCCAGCAGCGTAACTAGCGGGAGGGGCGAGCAGTACTTC
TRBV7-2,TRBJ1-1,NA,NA,CASSLLGAMNTEAFF,TGTGCCAGCAGCTTACTTGGGGCAATGAACACTGAAGCTTTCTTT
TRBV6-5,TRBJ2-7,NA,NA,CASSYSLSGYEQYF,TGTGCCAGCAGTTACTCGCTTAGCGGCTACGAGCAGTACTTC
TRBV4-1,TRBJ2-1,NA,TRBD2,CASSQVLAGSYNEQFF,TGCGCCAGCAGCCAAGTACTAGCGGGATCCTACAATGAGCAGTTCTTC
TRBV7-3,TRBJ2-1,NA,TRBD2,CASSPVAGVGNEQFF,TGTGCCAGCAGCCCCGTAGCGGGAGTGGGCAATGAGCAGTTCTTC
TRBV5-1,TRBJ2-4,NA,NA,CASSLGGAAKNIQYF,TGCGCCAGCAGCTTGGGTGGTGCGGCCAAAAACATTCAGTACTTC
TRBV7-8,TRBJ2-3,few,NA,CASSLGRVLAQAHPQYF,TGTGCCAGCAGCTTAGGCCGGGTGTTAGCGCAAGCCCATCCGCAGTATTTT
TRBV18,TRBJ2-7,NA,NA,CASSPPGTPEQYF,TGTGCCAGCTCACCACCTGGGACACCCGAGCAGTACTTC
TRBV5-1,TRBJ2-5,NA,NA,CASSWRTTDLGETQYF,TGCGCCAGCAGCTGGCGCACGACGGATTTAGGAGAGACCCAGTACTTC
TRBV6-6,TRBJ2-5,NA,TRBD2,CASSDSGSEETQYF,TGTGCCAGCAGTGATAGCGGGAGCGAGGAGACCCAGTACTTC
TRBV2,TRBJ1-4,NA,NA,CASSVRGTVTEKLFF,TGTGCCAGCAGTGTAAGAGGGACGGTTACTGAAAAACTGTTTTTT
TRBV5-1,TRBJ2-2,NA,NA,CASSVEGSRSGELFF,TGCGCCAGCAGCGTGGAGGGAAGCCGGTCCGGGGAGCTGTTTTTT
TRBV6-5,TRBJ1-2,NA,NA,CASIFRGGPVYGYTF,TGTGCCAGCATCTTCCGGGGGGGCCCGGTCTATGGCTACACCTTC
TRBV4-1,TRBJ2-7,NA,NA,CASSQATGWNEQYF,TGCGCCAGCAGCCAAGCAACAGGGTGGAACGAGCAGTACTTC
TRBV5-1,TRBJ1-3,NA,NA,CASSLGGGGPSSGNTIYF,TGCGCCAGCAGCTTGGGTGGCGGGGGGCCCAGCTCTGGAAACACCATATATTTT
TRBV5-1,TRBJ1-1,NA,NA,CASSLYGVGTEAFF,TGCGCCAGCAGCTTGTATGGGGTAGGCACTGAAGCTTTCTTT